The 10 T cell receptor beta chains reported below all come from one sample, sequenced in a study of blood T cell repertoires in COVID-19. TCRdb's copy holds only in-frame clones and misses some; the assay was immunoSEQ multiplex PCR. Of roughly 310,000 clones in the sample, about nine tenths were seen once. Sequenced sample: PBMCs or T cells enriched from blood (not recorded which). These receptors all stem from a man aged 60 to 69 who had recovered from COVID-19.

The chain links TRBV28 to TRBJ1-2; 7 bases line up with TRBD1. V lost 2 bases and J lost 4; bases outside the gene matches: 1. The germline gives CDR1 MDHEN, CDR2 SYDVKM. This CDR3 has 13 residues. The CDR3 protein is CASSLGTAYGYTF. CDR3 DNA: TGTGCCAGCAGTTTAGGGACAGCCTATGGCTACACCTTC.

This chain links TRBV30 with TRBJ1-4; D unresolved. V shed 1 base and J shed 0 bases, with 15 bases lying between them. The germline V gene encodes CDR1 GTSNPN and CDR2 SVGIG (reference sequence). This CDR3 contains 17 residues. Here the CDR3 reads CAWSAGGHPATNEKLFF. The DNA of the CDR3 is TGTGCCTGGAGTGCCGGTGGGCACCCTGCAACTAATGAAAAACTGTTTTTT.

The rearrangement uses TRBV30 and TRBJ1-2; D call uncertain. The CDR3 covers 13 residues. Trimming cost V 4 bases and J 4 bases, with 13 bases left between them. Looked up from germline, CDR1 is GTSNPN and CDR2 is SVGIG (reference sequence). The CDR3, as DNA: TGTGCCTGGACGGCAGGAGGGCCCTATGGCTACACCTTC. This encodes CAWTAGGPYGYTF.

This rearrangement joins TRBV4-1 to TRBJ2-7; a weak D match, TRBD1 (5 bases). V lost 2 bases, J lost 3 bases, and 14 bases lay in between. The CDR3 covers 15 residues. The germline CDR1 and CDR2 sequences are MGHRA and YSYEKL. CDR3 DNA sequence: TGCGCCAGCAGCCAAACAGGACCTACAGGCTACGAGCAGTACTTC. It yields the protein CASSQTGPTGYEQYF.

The table lists this clone with a count of one. The chain carries TRBV15 and TRBJ2-3; no reliable D call. The V end was cut by 0 bases, the J end by 5 bases, with 6 bases between. This CDR3 spans 13 amino acids. Germline V gives CDR1 LNHNV, CDR2 YYDKDF (reference sequence). CDR3 protein: CATSRDSVDTQYF. The CDR3 coding sequence is TGTGCCACCAGCAGAGATTCGGTAGATACGCAGTATTTT.

In regard to this clone: Other nucleotide sequences in the sample specify the same CDR3. V usage is TRBV7-2 and J usage is TRBJ2-7, with 9 bases identical to TRBD1. J was trimmed by 5 bases and V by 6 bases; bases with no gene match: 5. The CDR3 runs 13 residues. Germline loops: CDR1 SGHTA, CDR2 FQGNSA. CDR3 protein: CASSLRTGDEQYF. The CDR3 region has the DNA TGTGCCAGCAGTTTAAGGACAGGGGACGAGCAGTACTTC.

V gene TRBV27 combines with J gene TRBJ1-2, with 7 bases aligning to TRBD1. Germline CDR1 MNHEY, CDR2 SMNVEV (reference sequence). This CDR3 is built from 20 residues. The V and J ends lost 0 bases and 7 bases, in that order; junction bases with no gene match: 23. This chain's CDR3 is CASSLSSHLQGGDPPFGYTF. In DNA, the CDR3 is TGTGCCAGCAGTTTATCGTCGCATCTCCAAGGGGGCGACCCCCCTTTTGGCTACACCTTC.

The rearrangement joins TRBV9 to TRBJ2-5, with D unclear. The CDR3 loop spans 14 amino acids. V gave up 0 bases and J gave up 5 bases, with 11 bases separating them. Germline CDR1 reads SGDLS; CDR2 reads YYNGEE. The chain's CDR3 is CASSVDRVEETQYF. CDR3 nucleotides: TGTGCCAGCAGCGTAGATCGGGTCGAGGAGACCCAGTACTTC.

This chain connects TRBV18 to TRBJ2-1, with TRBD1 as a possible D gene (5 bases). From germline, CDR1 is KGHSH and CDR2 LQKENI. Trimming pared 1 base from V and 6 bases from J, leaving 10 bases between. CDR3 length: 14 residues. The CDR3 loop is CASSPLGARNEQFF. The CDR3 DNA is TGTGCCAGCTCACCACTTGGGGCCCGCAATGAGCAGTTCTTC. Full variable domain (outside the CDR3, taken from reference TRBV18 and TRBJ2-1): NAGVMQNPRHLVRRRGQEARLRCSPMKGHSHVYWYRQLPEEGLKFMVYLQKENIIDESGMPKERFSAEFPKEGPSILRIQQVVRGDSAAYFCASSPLGARNEQFFGPGTRLTVL.

This chain links TRBV15 with TRBJ2-1; 11 positions match TRBD2. This CDR3 region has 15 residues. V was clipped by 5 bases and J by 10 bases; unmatched bases: 10. Looked up from germline, CDR1 is LNHNV and CDR2 is YYDKDF (reference sequence). The CDR3 loop is CATSLSFSGRVEQFF. The CDR3 DNA follows: TGTGCCACCAGCTTGTCCTTTAGCGGGAGGGTCGAGCAGTTCTTC. Full variable domain (rest looked up from reference TRBV15 and TRBJ2-1): DAMVIQNPRYQVTQFGKPVTLSCSQTLNHNVMYWYQQKSSQAPKLLFHYYDKDFNNEADTPDNFQSRRPNTSFCFLDIRSPGLGDTAMYLCATSLSFSGRVEQFFGPGTRLTVL.